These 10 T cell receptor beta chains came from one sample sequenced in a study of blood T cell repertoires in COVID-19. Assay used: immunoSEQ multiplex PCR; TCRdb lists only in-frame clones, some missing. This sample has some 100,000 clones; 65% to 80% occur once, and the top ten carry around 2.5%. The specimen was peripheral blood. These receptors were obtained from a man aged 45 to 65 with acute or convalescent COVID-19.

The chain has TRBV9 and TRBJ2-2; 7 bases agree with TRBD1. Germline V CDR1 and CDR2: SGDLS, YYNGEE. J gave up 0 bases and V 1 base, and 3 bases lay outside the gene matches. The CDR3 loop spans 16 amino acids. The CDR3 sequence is CASSVFDRANTGELFF. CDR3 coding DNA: TGTGCCAGCAGCGTATTTGACAGGGCGAACACCGGGGAGCTGTTTTTT.

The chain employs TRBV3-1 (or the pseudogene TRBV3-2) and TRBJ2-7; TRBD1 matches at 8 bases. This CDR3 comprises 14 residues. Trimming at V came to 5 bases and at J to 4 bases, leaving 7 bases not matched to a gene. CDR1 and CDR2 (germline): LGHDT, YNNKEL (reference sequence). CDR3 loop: CASSSLGTGYEQYF. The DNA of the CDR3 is TGTGCCAGCAGCTCACTTGGGACAGGATACGAGCAGTACTTC.

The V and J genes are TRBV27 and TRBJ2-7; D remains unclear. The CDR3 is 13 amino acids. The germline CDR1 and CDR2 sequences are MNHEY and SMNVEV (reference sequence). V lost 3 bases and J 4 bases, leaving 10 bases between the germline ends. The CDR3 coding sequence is TGTGCCAGCAGTTTCGCTTCGGGTTACGAGCAGTACTTC. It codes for CASSFASGYEQYF.

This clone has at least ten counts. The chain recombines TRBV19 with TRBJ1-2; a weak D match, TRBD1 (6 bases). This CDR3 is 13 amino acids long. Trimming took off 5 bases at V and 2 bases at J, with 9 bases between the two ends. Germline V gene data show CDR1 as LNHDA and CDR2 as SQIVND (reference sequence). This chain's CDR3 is CASSPTGNYGYTF. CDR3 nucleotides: TGTGCCAGTAGTCCCACAGGGAACTATGGCTACACCTTC.

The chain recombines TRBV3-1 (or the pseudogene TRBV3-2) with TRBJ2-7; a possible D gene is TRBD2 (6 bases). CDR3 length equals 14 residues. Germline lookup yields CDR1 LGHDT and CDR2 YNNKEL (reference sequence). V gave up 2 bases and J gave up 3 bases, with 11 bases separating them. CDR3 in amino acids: CASSQQGGDYEQYF. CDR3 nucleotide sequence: TGTGCCAGCAGCCAACAGGGAGGCGACTACGAGCAGTACTTC.

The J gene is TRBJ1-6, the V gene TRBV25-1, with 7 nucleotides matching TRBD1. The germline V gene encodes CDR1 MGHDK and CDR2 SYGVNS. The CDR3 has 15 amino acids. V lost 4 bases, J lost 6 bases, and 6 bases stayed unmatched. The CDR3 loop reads CASSALDRSNSPLHF. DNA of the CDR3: TGTGCCAGCAGTGCCCTGGACAGGAGTAATTCACCCCTCCACTTT.

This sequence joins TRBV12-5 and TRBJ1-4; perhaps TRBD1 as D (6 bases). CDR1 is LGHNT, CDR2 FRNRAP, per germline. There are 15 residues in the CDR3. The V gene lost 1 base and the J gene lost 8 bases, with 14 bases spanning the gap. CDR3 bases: TGTGCTAGTGGTTTGGCCGGGACACCTCACGAAAAACTGTTTTTT. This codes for CASGLAGTPHEKLFF.

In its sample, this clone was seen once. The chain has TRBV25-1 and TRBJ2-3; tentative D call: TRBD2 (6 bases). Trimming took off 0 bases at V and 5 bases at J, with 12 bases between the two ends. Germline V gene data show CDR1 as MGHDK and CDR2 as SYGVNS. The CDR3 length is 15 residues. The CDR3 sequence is CASSEYTGGEDTQYF. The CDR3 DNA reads TGTGCCAGCAGTGAATATACCGGGGGAGAAGATACGCAGTATTTT.

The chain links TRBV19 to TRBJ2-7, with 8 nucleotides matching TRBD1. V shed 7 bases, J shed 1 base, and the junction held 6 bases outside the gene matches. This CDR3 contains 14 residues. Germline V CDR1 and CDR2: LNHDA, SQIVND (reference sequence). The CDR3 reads CASKVTGGSYEQYF. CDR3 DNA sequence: TGTGCCAGTAAGGTTACAGGGGGTTCCTACGAGCAGTACTTC.

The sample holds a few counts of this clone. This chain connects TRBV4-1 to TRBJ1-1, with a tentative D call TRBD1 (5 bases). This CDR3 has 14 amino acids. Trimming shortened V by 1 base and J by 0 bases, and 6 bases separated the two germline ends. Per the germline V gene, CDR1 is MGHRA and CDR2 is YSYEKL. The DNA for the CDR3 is TGCGCCAGCAGCCAAGGGGGGGTGAACACTGAAGCTTTCTTT. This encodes CASSQGGVNTEAFF.